The 29 T cell receptor beta chains presented below share a single source sample, sequenced in a study of cytomegalovirus exposure and HLA in healthy donors. Primers included in the PCR were 60 Vbeta and 13 Jbeta primers. TCRdb's table, derived via immunoSEQ multiplex PCR, lists solely in-frame clones and lacks some. The profile shows some 67,000 clones, approximately 78% of them singletons. The sample was PBMCs. These receptors originate from a man aged 35-49 years in good health and CMV-seronegative.

This chain links TRBV20-1 with TRBJ1-2; unclear D gene. The CDR3 is 10 amino acids. The germline V gene encodes CDR1 DFQATT and CDR2 SNEGSKA (reference sequence). Trimming left V 6 bases short and J 4 bases short, with 6 bases between. CDR3 sequence: CSAQSYGYTF. CDR3 coding DNA: TGCAGTGCCCAGTCCTATGGCTACACCTTC.

V is TRBV18 and J is TRBJ1-1; D possibly corresponds to TRBD1 (5 bases). The CDR3 length is 15 residues. V dropped 3 bases and J dropped 1 base, with 12 bases sitting between them. CDR1 KGHSH and CDR2 LQKENI come from the germline V gene. The CDR3, as DNA: TGTGCCAGCTCACCCGGGGGAGTATGGAACACTGAAGCTTTCTTT. This codes for CASSPGGVWNTEAFF.

V usage is TRBV2 and J usage is TRBJ2-7; possibly TRBD1 for D (5 bases). The V end was cut by 4 bases, the J end by 2 bases, with 12 bases between. CDR1 is SNHLY, CDR2 FYNNEI, per germline. The CDR3 consists of 14 residues. Here the CDR3 DNA reads TGTGCCAGCAGTGGCTCAGGGCGGACCTACGAGCAGTACTTC. Its protein product is CASSGSGRTYEQYF.

The chain is built from TRBV7-9 and TRBJ2-1; 9 bases agree with TRBD1. V was pared by 2 bases and J by 8 bases, with 10 bases of the junction left unmatched. The length of the CDR3 is 16 residues. Germline CDR1 is SEHNR and CDR2 is FQNEAQ (reference sequence). The CDR3 DNA reads as TGTGCCAGCAGCTTATCCCCCGGACAGGGGTCCGATGAGCAGTTCTTC. This codes for CASSLSPGQGSDEQFF.

V and J are TRBV5-6 and TRBJ1-5; tentatively, D is TRBD1 (6 bases). CDR3 length equals 14 residues. Trimming cost V 0 bases and J 4 bases, with 8 bases left between them. The germline CDR1 and CDR2 sequences are SGHDT and YYEEEE. The CDR3 sequence: CASSLGGGNQPQHF. CDR3 coding DNA: TGTGCCAGCAGCTTGGGAGGGGGAAATCAGCCCCAGCATTTT.

The chain couples TRBV11-3 to TRBJ2-7; 9 bases are shared with TRBD1. Germline CDR1 and CDR2: SGHNT and YENEEA. The ends lost 0 bases at V and 6 bases at J; junction bases unmatched: 3. The CDR3 length is 14 residues. The CDR3 loop is CASSLEGTGSEQYF. CDR3 nucleotide sequence: TGTGCCAGCAGCTTAGAGGGGACAGGGTCCGAGCAGTACTTC.

This sequence joins TRBV7-9 and TRBJ1-2; 7 nucleotides line up with TRBD1. This CDR3 is 14 amino acids long. Germline V lookup: CDR1 SEHNR, CDR2 FQNEAQ (reference sequence). The junction had 15 bases not matched to a gene; V was cut back by 7 bases and J by 10 bases. The CDR3 DNA reads TGTGCCAGCAACCGTGAGGGGCAGGGGGGATACTACACCTTC. It translates to CASNREGQGGYYTF.

The chain couples TRBV29-1 to TRBJ2-1; 7 bases are a match to TRBD1. The CDR3 covers 14 residues. Trimming cost V 6 bases and J 2 bases; bases outside gene matches: 7. The germline V gene encodes CDR1 SQVTM and CDR2 ANQGSEA. The CDR3 region has the DNA TGCAGCGTAGACACAGGGGTCACCTACAATGAGCAGTTCTTC. Encoded protein: CSVDTGVTYNEQFF.

V is TRBV4-2 and J is TRBJ1-1, with a possible D match to TRBD1 (5 bases). Per the germline V gene, CDR1 is LGHNA and CDR2 is YNFKEQ. V was cut by 4 bases and J by 1 base, with 10 bases left in between. There are 14 residues in the CDR3. The CDR3 spells CASSPPTGNTEAFF. The CDR3 coding sequence is TGTGCCAGCAGCCCACCTACAGGGAACACTGAAGCTTTCTTT.

This chain uses TRBV28 with TRBJ2-7, with 8 bases that match TRBD1. Looked up from germline, CDR1 is MDHEN and CDR2 is SYDVKM. CDR3 size: 13 residues. V was pared by 4 bases and J by 12 bases, with 11 bases of the junction left unmatched. In DNA form, the CDR3 reads TGTGCCAGCAGTTCGGACAGGGCGGATCATACGTACTTC. It codes for CASSSDRADHTYF.

The chain couples TRBV18 to TRBJ1-2, with a weak D call TRBD1 (6 bases). Per the germline V gene, CDR1 is KGHSH and CDR2 is LQKENI. The CDR3 length is 12 residues. Trimming cost V 3 bases and J 8 bases, with 10 bases left between them. The CDR3 region has the DNA TGTGCCAGCTCACCGAGGACAGCGGGCTACACCTTC. Translated, it gives CASSPRTAGYTF.

V is TRBV29-1 and J is TRBJ1-2; D is perhaps TRBD1 (5 bases). The CDR3 loop spans 13 amino acids. Germline V gives CDR1 SQVTM, CDR2 ANQGSEA. Deletions cut 6 bases from V and 4 bases from J, with 15 bases between. Here the CDR3 reads CSVAQQGPYGYTF. The CDR3 coding sequence is TGCAGCGTGGCCCAGCAGGGTCCCTATGGCTACACCTTC.

This chain joins TRBV27 and TRBJ2-1; 12 nucleotides agree with TRBD2. Germline-derived CDR1 and CDR2 are MNHEY and SMNVEV (reference sequence). Unmatched junction bases numbered 15, after V lost 5 bases and J lost 10 bases. This CDR3 has 17 amino acids. CDR3 sequence: CASSPSSGGAAFGEQFF. Here the CDR3 DNA reads TGTGCCAGCAGTCCGTCTAGCGGGGGGGCTGCCTTCGGAGAGCAGTTCTTC.

The CDR3 bases are TGTGCCAGTAGTGTCCCGGACAGGGGGCAAAAGGATGAGCAGTTCTTC. Residues: CASSVPDRGQKDEQFF. The chain couples TRBV19 to TRBJ2-1, with 11 positions matching TRBD1. The CDR3 length is 16 residues. Germline values: CDR1 LNHDA, CDR2 SQIVND (reference sequence). After removal of 5 bases from V and 8 bases from J, the junction contained 11 bases not matched to a gene.

The V gene is TRBV5-1, the J gene TRBJ2-3; maybe TRBD2 (5 bases). V was pared by 4 bases and J by 6 bases, with 12 bases between. Per the germline V gene, CDR1 is SGHRS and CDR2 is YFSETQ. The CDR3 runs 13 residues. The CDR3 loop is CASSTGTRDTQYF. CDR3 in DNA: TGCGCCAGCAGCACGGGAACGAGGGATACGCAGTATTTT. Together with reference TRBV5-1 and TRBJ2-3, the CDR3 gives the full variable domain: KAGVTQTPRYLIKTRGQQVTLSCSPISGHRSVSWYQQTPGQGLQFLFEYFSETQRNKGNFPGRFSGRQFSNSRSEMNVSTLELGDSALYLCASSTGTRDTQYFGPGTRLTVL.

This clone was picked up one time. The chain joins TRBV25-1 to TRBJ1-1, with D possibly matching TRBD1 (6 bases). Germline V gene lookup returns CDR1 MGHDK and CDR2 SYGVNS. V was cut by 3 bases and J by 11 bases, with 16 bases left in between. The CDR3 has 13 residues. This CDR3 reads CASSDGQSERAFF. In DNA, the CDR3 is TGTGCCAGCAGTGACGGACAGTCCGAGCGGGCTTTCTTT.

The chain has TRBV7-8 and TRBJ1-2; 9 bases map to TRBD1. The CDR3 loop spans 15 amino acids. Per the germline V gene, CDR1 is SGHVS and CDR2 is FQNEAQ. V lost 4 bases to trimming and J lost 7 bases; unmatched junction nucleotides: 10. The CDR3 nucleotides read TGTGCCAGCAGCTCTGAATCGGACAGGGGATTTGGCTACACCTTC. Translating gives CASSSESDRGFGYTF. The complete variable domain, with remaining parts taken from reference TRBV7-8 and TRBJ1-2, reads GAGVSQSPRYKVAKRGQDVALRCDPISGHVSLFWYQQALGQGPEFLTYFQNEAQLDKSGLPSDRFFAERPEGSVSTLKIQRTQQEDSAVYLCASSSESDRGFGYTFGSGTRLTVV.

The chain is built from TRBV7-3 and TRBJ2-1; D gene uncertain. This CDR3 region has 13 residues. V was cut by 1 base and J by 9 bases, with 10 bases left in between. Germline V gene lookup returns CDR1 SGHTA and CDR2 FQGTGA. CDR3 sequence (DNA): TGTGCCAGCAGCTTAAACGGCGGTGGTGAGCAGTTCTTC. Its protein is CASSLNGGGEQFF.

This chain uses TRBV18 with TRBJ2-3; no reliable D call. This CDR3 contains 12 residues. V shed 6 bases and J shed 0 bases, with 4 bases lying between them. The germline V gene encodes CDR1 KGHSH and CDR2 LQKENI. As DNA, the CDR3 is TGTGCCAGCTCCCCTAGCACAGATACGCAGTATTTT. It specifies CASSPSTDTQYF.

V gene TRBV19 combines with J gene TRBJ2-3; possible D gene TRBD1, 5 bases. With 5 bases removed from V and 2 bases from J, the gap between germline ends came to 17 bases. The CDR3 has 16 amino acids. Germline-derived CDR1 and CDR2 are LNHDA and SQIVND (reference sequence). This CDR3 is CASSPPVRGATDTQYF. The CDR3 DNA is TGTGCCAGTAGTCCCCCGGTAAGGGGCGCCACAGATACGCAGTATTTT.

This sequence joins TRBV7-9 and TRBJ2-7, with a weak D call TRBD2 (6 bases). The CDR3 covers 13 residues. Germline CDR1 is SEHNR and CDR2 is FQNEAQ (reference sequence). The V end lost 3 bases, the J end lost 4 bases, and 10 bases lay between the germline ends. CDR3 residues: CASSFRGRYEQYF. The CDR3 nucleotides read TGTGCCAGCAGCTTTCGGGGGAGGTACGAGCAGTACTTC.

This chain uses TRBV5-4 with TRBJ2-2; a weak D match, TRBD1 (5 bases). Germline V lookup: CDR1 SGHNT, CDR2 YYREEE (reference sequence). CDR3 length: 16 residues. Trimming pared 1 base from V and 2 bases from J, leaving 12 bases between. CDR3 DNA: TGTGCCAGCAGCTTGAAGGCAGGGAAAAACACCGGGGAGCTGTTTTTT. It translates to CASSLKAGKNTGELFF. Filled out from reference TRBV5-4 and TRBJ2-2, the complete variable domain reads ETGVTQSPTHLIKTRGQQVTLRCSSQSGHNTVSWYQQALGQGPQFIFQYYREEENGRGNFPPRFSGLQFPNYSSELNVNALELDDSALYLCASSLKAGKNTGELFFGEGSRLTVL.

This clone was observed a few times. The chain has TRBV10-2 and TRBJ2-1; 8 bases agree with TRBD2. Trimming took 4 bases from V and 6 from J; bases not matched to a gene: 11. The germline V gene has CDR1 WSHSY and CDR2 SAAADI. The CDR3 loop spans 16 amino acids. CDR3 sequence (DNA): TGCGCCAGCAGTGCGTCTGGGCTAGCGGGTCGCAATGAGCAGTTCTTC. It yields the protein CASSASGLAGRNEQFF.

V and J are TRBV6-5 and TRBJ2-7; 12 positions agree with TRBD1. Trimming removed 2 bases from V and 5 bases from J; junction bases left unmatched: 1. The CDR3 is 14 amino acids. The germline V gene encodes CDR1 MNHEY and CDR2 SVGAGI. The CDR3 sequence: CASSYGDRGHEQYF. CDR3 nucleotides: TGTGCCAGCAGTTACGGGGACAGGGGGCACGAGCAGTACTTC.

The chain combines TRBV19 with TRBJ2-5, with TRBD2 matching over 8 bases. The length of the CDR3 is 14 residues. Germline V CDR1 and CDR2: LNHDA, SQIVND (reference sequence). The junction had 5 bases not matched to a gene; V was cut back by 4 bases and J by 4 bases. The CDR3 nucleotides are TGTGCCAGTAGTACCGGGGGGGGAGGAGAGACCCAGTACTTC. This encodes CASSTGGGGETQYF.

This clone was detected once. The rearrangement links TRBV7-9 to TRBJ1-2; D remains unclear. There are 12 residues in the CDR3. CDR1 is SEHNR and CDR2 is FQNEAQ in the germline V gene (reference sequence). V lost 3 bases and J 5 bases, leaving 7 bases between the germline ends. CDR3 sequence: CASSFTDYGYTF. CDR3 bases: TGTGCCAGCAGCTTTACAGATTATGGCTACACCTTC.

This chain uses TRBV5-4 with TRBJ1-1; 11 nucleotides align to TRBD1. Germline V gives CDR1 SGHNT, CDR2 YYREEE (reference sequence). V lost 2 bases, J lost 1 base, and 1 base stayed unmatched. CDR3 length: 15 amino acids. The CDR3 nucleotides read TGTGCCAGCAGCTTAGGACAGGGGGCGAACACTGAAGCTTTCTTT. Its translation is CASSLGQGANTEAFF. Full variable domain (outside the CDR3, taken from reference TRBV5-4 and TRBJ1-1): ETGVTQSPTHLIKTRGQQVTLRCSSQSGHNTVSWYQQALGQGPQFIFQYYREEENGRGNFPPRFSGLQFPNYSSELNVNALELDDSALYLCASSLGQGANTEAFFGQGTRLTVV.

The J gene is TRBJ2-3, the V gene TRBV7-9; TRBD2 agrees at 7 bases. CDR1 and CDR2 (germline): SEHNR, FQNEAQ (reference sequence). V was clipped by 3 bases and J by 4 bases; unmatched bases: 7. The CDR3 runs to 15 residues. Here the CDR3 DNA reads TGTGCCAGCAGCTTCGGGACTAACAGCGCAGATACGCAGTATTTT. Residues: CASSFGTNSADTQYF. The full variable domain, with the rest looked up from reference TRBV7-9 and TRBJ2-3, is DTGVSQNPRHKITKRGQNVTFRCDPISEHNRLYWYRQTLGQGPEFLTYFQNEAQLEKSRLLSDRFSAERPKGSFSTLEIQRTEQGDSAMYLCASSFGTNSADTQYFGPGTRLTVL.

This clone was observed a handful of times. The chain uses TRBV5-4 and TRBJ1-4; D ambiguous. The CDR3 totals 15 residues. Germline V gene lookup returns CDR1 SGHNT and CDR2 YYREEE (reference sequence). Trimming pared 0 bases from V and 5 bases from J, leaving 11 bases between. The CDR3 reads CASSLGGTLNEKLFF. CDR3 bases: TGTGCCAGCAGCTTGGGAGGTACCTTAAATGAAAAACTGTTTTTT.